A single TCR beta chain is shown here with its context. What it binds is not known. The entry originates in a study of graft-versus-host responses after intestinal transplantation. Study background: Recipients got multivisceral, liver-intestinal, or isolated intestinal transplants.

Findings and limits, study-wide: The marrow of recipients harbored GvH clones, and ileum or blood showed some of them first.

The assay was immunoSEQ multiplex PCR, and TCRdb's table has in-frame clones only and misses some. This sample has tens of thousands of clones, with over 85% found just once. Sequencing was performed on unstimulated CD8+ T cells sorted from spleen or lymph node cells, taken before intestinal transplant. The TCR sequence derives from a human donor who received an intestinal transplant.

The CDR3 protein is CASSLPGGTEAFF. In nucleotides, the CDR3 is TGTGCCAGCAGCTTACCAGGGGGCACTGAAGCTTTCTTT. The genes are TRBV7-9 and TRBJ1-1, with 7 bases matching TRBD1. Germline CDR1 reads SEHNR; CDR2 reads FQNEAQ (reference sequence). CDR3 length: 13 amino acids. J gave up 4 bases and V 2 bases, and 1 base lay outside the gene matches. The full variable domain, rest sourced from reference TRBV7-9 and TRBJ1-1, is DTGVSQNPRHKITKRGQNVTFRCDPISEHNRLYWYRQTLGQGPEFLTYFQNEAQLEKSRLLSDRFSAERPKGSFSTLEIQRTEQGDSAMYLCASSLPGGTEAFFGQGTRLTVV.